Listed below are T cell receptor beta chains from one sample, sequenced in a study of T cell responses to AZD1222 COVID-19 vaccine. Profiling relied on immunoSEQ multiplex PCR, and the TCRdb table lists in-frame clones only, not all of them. The repertoire holds about 150,000 clones, about 90% seen once, with 5.5% in the top ten. Sequenced material: peripheral blood, taken on day 0 of MenACWY control vaccination. These receptors all stem from an adult in good health. CDR3s include the opening cysteine and the closing phenylalanine or tryptophan. The order of the fields is J gene, D gene, clone size, V gene, CDR3 DNA, CDR3 protein. D genes are given only for firm matches. The size of a clone is reported for some rows only, either as once, few or many, or as a class for expanded clones.

>TRBJ1-1|TRBD1|-|TRBV27
TGTGCCAGCAGTCAAAACAGGGGGCGGAAAGCTTTCTTT
CASSQNRGRKAFF
>TRBJ1-5|TRBD1|-|TRBV10-3
TGTGCCATCAGTGAGTTGCCTGGACAGGGCTATCAGCCCCAGCATTTT
CAISELPGQGYQPQHF
>TRBJ2-7|TRBD2|-|TRBV29-1
TGCAGCGTGGAACCGGGACTAGCTGGCGAGCAGTACTTC
CSVEPGLAGEQYF
>TRBJ1-5|-|-|TRBV21-1
TGTGCCAGCAGCAAAGGGTTTCGGACAGGCCTTTATAGCAATCAGCCCCAGCATTTT
CASSKGFRTGLYSNQPQHF
>TRBJ2-3|-|-|TRBV13
TGTGCCAGCAGGAAATGGACTGGCGTGGATACGCAGTATTTT
CASRKWTGVDTQYF
>TRBJ1-2|-|-|TRBV5-1
TGCGCCAGCAGCTTGGAGGGGCGCGATGGCTACACCTTC
CASSLEGRDGYTF
>TRBJ1-1|-|-|TRBV20-1
TGCAGTGCAACGTTGATGGGGGCCGCTTTCTTT
CSATLMGAAFF
>TRBJ2-4|TRBD1|-|TRBV28
TGTGCCAGCAGGGAACTCGGGACAGGGGTAATGCACTTC
CASRELGTGVMHF
>TRBJ1-1|TRBD1|-|TRBV19
TGTGCCAGTAGCCGCGGCAGGGGGCGAACTGAAGCTTTCTTT
CASSRGRGRTEAFF
>TRBJ1-6|-|few|TRBV19
TGTGCCAGTAGTATCCGGGACATCCGTAATTCACCCCTCCACTTT
CASSIRDIRNSPLHF
>TRBJ2-1|-|-|TRBV5-1
TGCGCCAGCAGCTTCAGACAGTACAATGAGCAGTTCTTC
CASSFRQYNEQFF
>TRBJ1-2|-|-|TRBV12-3/TRBV12-4
TGTGCCAGCAGTCCGCCTTCCAACTATGGCTACACCTTC
CASSPPSNYGYTF
>TRBJ1-3|TRBD1|-|TRBV6-6
TGTGCCAGCAGGACAGGGAGCGGGAACACCATATATTTT
CASRTGSGNTIYF
>TRBJ1-1|TRBD1|-|TRBV19
TGTGCCAGTAGTCAAGGGACAGGGTCTGAAGCTTTCTTT
CASSQGTGSEAFF
>TRBJ2-5|TRBD1|-|TRBV10-2
TGCGCCAGCTCCCGCTCCAGACAGGGACAAGAGACCCAGTACTTC
CASSRSRQGQETQYF
>TRBJ2-3|TRBD1|-|TRBV5-1
TGCGCCAGCAGCCAACAGGGGACAGATACGCAGTATTTT
CASSQQGTDTQYF
>TRBJ1-5|-|-|TRBV14
TGTGCCAGCAGCCAAGAGGCAGGGAGAAATCAGCCCCAGCATTTT
CASSQEAGRNQPQHF
>TRBJ1-1|-|-|TRBV4-1
TGCGCCAGCAGCTCTCAACCGCAATTAGGGTCGACTTTCTTT
CASSSQPQLGSTFF
>TRBJ2-3|TRBD1|-|TRBV29-1
TGCAGCGTTGTGTCAGGGGGACGGACAGATACGCAGTATTTT
CSVVSGGRTDTQYF
>TRBJ2-1|-|-|TRBV3-1/TRBV3-2
TGTGCCAGCAGCCCGGAGCTAATGTCCGGGGCCGAGCAGTTCTTC
CASSPELMSGAEQFF
>TRBJ2-1|TRBD2|once|TRBV4-2
TGTGCCAGCAGCCAAGTGGGGCGGGAGGGCCCCTACAATGAGCAGTTCTTC
CASSQVGREGPYNEQFF
>TRBJ2-2|-|-|TRBV19
TGTGCCAGTAGTAGACGACCCGGGGAGCTGTTTTTT
CASSRRPGELFF
>TRBJ2-3|TRBD1|-|TRBV5-1
TGCGCCAGCAGCCGGGACAGGTCCCATGAAGGGGATACGCAGTATTTT
CASSRDRSHEGDTQYF
>TRBJ2-6|-|-|TRBV5-1
TGCGCCAGCAGCCATGGACTGGGGACTCCTGGGGCCAACGTCCTGACTTTC
CASSHGLGTPGANVLTF
>TRBJ2-1|-|once|TRBV7-6
TGTGCCAGCAGCTTAGAAGGTGCGATGGAGGGTAGCTCCTACAATGAGCAGTTCTTC
CASSLEGAMEGSSYNEQFF
>TRBJ1-4|-|-|TRBV7-9
TGTGCCAGCAGCACCTCCAGGGCTAATGAAAAACTGTTTTTT
CASSTSRANEKLFF
>TRBJ2-2|TRBD2|-|TRBV27
TGTGCCAGCAGTTTACTAGCGGGGGGGCAAAACACCGGGGAGCTGTTTTTT
CASSLLAGGQNTGELFF
>TRBJ2-7|TRBD1|-|TRBV29-1
TGCAGCGTTGTCGACAGGGGGCTCTACGAGCAGTACTTC
CSVVDRGLYEQYF
>TRBJ2-1|-|-|TRBV11-2
TGTGCCAGCAGCTTAGATCTTGGGCATGAGCAGTTCTTC
CASSLDLGHEQFF
>TRBJ1-3|-|-|TRBV11-2
TGTGCCAGCAGCCAAGAGCCCTCTGGAAACACCATATATTTT
CASSQEPSGNTIYF
>TRBJ2-1|-|-|TRBV4-2
TGTGCCAGCAGCCCTGGAGGGCCGTCCTACAATGAGCAGTTCTTC
CASSPGGPSYNEQFF
>TRBJ2-7|-|few|TRBV3-1/TRBV3-2
TGTGCCAGCAGCAAAGATCTTGGGTACGAGCAGTACTTC
CASSKDLGYEQYF
>TRBJ1-5|-|once|TRBV6-5
TGTGCCAGCCTACTAAGCGCAGTTCCACCACCCCAGCATTTT
CASLLSAVPPPQHF
>TRBJ2-1|TRBD2|-|TRBV24-1
TGTGCCACCAGTGATTTGGGCGGGGAGGGAGCGGCCGAGCAGTTCTTC
CATSDLGGEGAAEQFF
>TRBJ2-7|TRBD2|-|TRBV4-2
TGTGCCAGCAGCCAAGGTGGGACTAGCGCATTTTTGGAGCAGTACTTC
CASSQGGTSAFLEQYF
>TRBJ1-6|-|-|TRBV11-2
TGTGCCAGCAGCTTCATCCGGACTCGGGGGACTTCACCCCTCCACTTT
CASSFIRTRGTSPLHF
>TRBJ2-1|TRBD1|-|TRBV5-5
TGTGCCAGCAGCCTACGGACAGGCCCTCCATCTTACAATGAGCAGTTCTTC
CASSLRTGPPSYNEQFF
>TRBJ1-5|-|-|TRBV6-5
TGTGCCAGCAGTTACACACGGACGGAAGGGCCCCAGCATTTT
CASSYTRTEGPQHF
>TRBJ1-1|-|-|TRBV11-3
TGTGCCAGCAGCTTAAACAGCATGAACACTGAAGCTTTCTTT
CASSLNSMNTEAFF
>TRBJ1-2|-|-|TRBV6-5
TGTGCCAGCAGCGCCCCGGGGACTAACTATGGCTACACCTTC
CASSAPGTNYGYTF
>TRBJ2-3|TRBD1|-|TRBV7-8
TGTGCCACCCAGACAGGGGGAAGCACAGATACGCAGTATTTT
CATQTGGSTDTQYF
>TRBJ1-1|-|-|TRBV10-3
TGTGCCTCTTTTCCAGGCATGAACACTGAAGCTTTCTTT
CASFPGMNTEAFF
>TRBJ2-7|TRBD2|-|TRBV5-1
TGCGCCAGCAGCTTGGCCTCGCGGGAGGCCGTCTACGAGCAGTACTTC
CASSLASREAVYEQYF
>TRBJ1-1|-|-|TRBV4-3
TGCGCCAGCAGCCAATCTGGTGGCTCAAGCGGGGCCTCCTTT
CASSQSGGSSGASF
>TRBJ1-2|-|-|TRBV10-2
TGCGCCAGCAGTGAGATAGGGGGGCTTGGAGGCTACACCTTC
CASSEIGGLGGYTF
>TRBJ1-2|-|-|TRBV3-1/TRBV3-2
TGTGCCAGCAGCCAATCGGCGAGCTCTTCACGCTATGGCTACACCTTC
CASSQSASSSRYGYTF
>TRBJ2-1|-|-|TRBV7-2
TGTGCCAGCAGCTTAGATGGAGTAGGGTACAATGAGCAGTTCTTC
CASSLDGVGYNEQFF
>TRBJ1-2|TRBD1|-|TRBV5-8
TGTGCCAGCAGCTTCGACAGGGGGCGTAACTATGGCTACACCTTC
CASSFDRGRNYGYTF
>TRBJ1-2|-|-|TRBV7-2
TGTGCCAGCAGCTTAGCAGGAACCTATGGCTACACCTTC
CASSLAGTYGYTF
>TRBJ1-2|-|-|TRBV30
TGTGCCTGGAGTCTCCCCGGCCCCGGGGGCTATGGCTACACCTTC
CAWSLPGPGGYGYTF
>TRBJ1-1|TRBD1|-|TRBV4-1
TGCGCCAGCAGCCAAGGTGGTTTAGGGACAGGGAACACTGAAGCTTTCTTT
CASSQGGLGTGNTEAFF
>TRBJ2-2|-|-|TRBV5-6
TGTGCCAGCAGCTTGGCCACCGGGGAGCTGTTTTTT
CASSLATGELFF
>TRBJ1-2|TRBD1|-|TRBV5-1
TGCGCCAGCAGCTTGGAAGGGACAGTCTATGGCTACACCTTC
CASSLEGTVYGYTF
>TRBJ1-5|-|-|TRBV19
TGTGCCAGTAGTATAGGACGGTTCAATCAGCCCCAGCATTTT
CASSIGRFNQPQHF
>TRBJ1-5|TRBD1|once|TRBV7-2
TGTGCCAGCAGCTTGGGACAGGGGAGGAATCAGCCCCAGCATTTT
CASSLGQGRNQPQHF